Each of the 5 T cell receptor beta chains below was sequenced from the same sample in a study of T cell responses to AZD1222 COVID-19 vaccine. Assay used: immunoSEQ multiplex PCR; TCRdb lists only in-frame clones, some missing. This sample has around 120,000 clones, with over 75% found just once. The specimen was peripheral blood, collected on day 0 of AZD1222 vaccination. Source of these receptors: an adult in good health.

The genes are TRBV9 and TRBJ2-3; the match to TRBD2 covers 9 bases. The junction had 17 bases not matched to a gene; V was cut back by 0 bases and J by 0 bases. Germline V CDR1 and CDR2: SGDLS, YYNGEE. The CDR3 has 21 residues. CDR3 amino acids: CASSVEPVTSGYLSSTDTQYF. In DNA form, the CDR3 reads TGTGCCAGCAGCGTAGAGCCCGTGACTAGCGGCTATCTTTCTAGCACAGATACGCAGTATTTT.

The chain uses TRBV7-2 and TRBJ2-1; tentative D call: TRBD1 (7 bases). The germline V gene has CDR1 SGHTA and CDR2 FQGNSA. V was trimmed by 4 bases and J by 12 bases, leaving 25 bases between them. CDR3 length: 16 amino acids. This chain's CDR3 is CASSSQGRGTMRVQFF. The DNA for the CDR3 is TGTGCCAGCAGCTCACAGGGGCGGGGCACAATGAGGGTGCAGTTCTTC.

This rearrangement joins TRBV7-8 to TRBJ1-1; no clear D gene. Per germline, CDR1 SGHVS and CDR2 FQNEAQ. Between the trimmed V and J ends, which lost 3 bases and 0 bases, there was a span of 8 bases. The CDR3 covers 14 residues. The CDR3 spells CASSLTTLNTEAFF. The CDR3 nucleotides read TGTGCCAGCAGCTTGACTACACTGAACACTGAAGCTTTCTTT.

V gene TRBV29-1 combines with J gene TRBJ2-1; no definite D call. Trimming removed 0 bases at V and 10 bases at J, with 10 bases between. There are 12 residues in the CDR3. From germline, CDR1 is SQVTM and CDR2 ANQGSEA. The CDR3 DNA reads as TGCAGCGTTGAAGATGGAATGATCGAGCAGTTCTTC. As protein: CSVEDGMIEQFF.

This clone was seen more than once but under ten times. The chain combines TRBV2 with TRBJ1-6; D unresolved. V lost 4 bases and J 0 bases, leaving 10 bases between the germline ends. Germline CDR1 reads SNHLY; CDR2 reads FYNNEI. CDR3 length equals 16 residues. The CDR3 protein is CASSGFPTSYNSPLHF. CDR3 DNA sequence: TGTGCCAGCAGTGGTTTTCCAACCTCCTATAATTCACCCCTCCACTTT.